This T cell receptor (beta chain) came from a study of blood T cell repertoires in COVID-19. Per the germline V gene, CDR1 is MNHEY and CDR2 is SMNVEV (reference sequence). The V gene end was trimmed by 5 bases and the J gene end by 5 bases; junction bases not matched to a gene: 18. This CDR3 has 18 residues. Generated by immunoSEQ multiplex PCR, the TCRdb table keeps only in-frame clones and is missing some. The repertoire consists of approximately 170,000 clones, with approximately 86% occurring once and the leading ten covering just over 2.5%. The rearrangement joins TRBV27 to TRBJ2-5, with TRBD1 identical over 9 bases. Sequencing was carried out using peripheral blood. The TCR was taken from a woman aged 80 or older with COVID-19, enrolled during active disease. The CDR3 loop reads CASSQSPPGQGPKETQYF. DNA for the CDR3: TGTGCCAGCAGTCAGAGTCCTCCGGGACAGGGACCCAAGGAGACCCAGTACTTC.